The 15 T cell receptor beta chains in this list originate from one sample, sequenced in a study of immune evolution from preneoplasia to lung adenocarcinoma. The method was immunoSEQ multiplex PCR; TCRdb's version includes in-frame clones alone and lacks a portion of them. The sample records tens of thousands of clones, approximately 75% being singletons. Sequencing used FFPE invasive lung adenocarcinoma tissue. These receptors were taken from a person between 55 and 69 years old with lung adenocarcinoma.

This chain uses TRBV19 with TRBJ2-5, with unresolved D. The V end was cut by 3 bases, the J end by 5 bases, with 13 bases between. Germline values: CDR1 LNHDA, CDR2 SQIVND (reference sequence). CDR3 length: 14 residues. The CDR3 coding sequence is TGTGCCAGTAGTATCTCCCCTGCTTCGGAGACCCAGTACTTC. It is translated as CASSISPASETQYF.

The J gene is TRBJ2-6, the V gene TRBV6-4; D gene unclear. CDR3 length equals 14 residues. CDR1 MRHNA and CDR2 SNTAGT come from the germline V gene. Between the trimmed V and J ends, which lost 5 bases and 2 bases, there was a span of 7 bases. The CDR3: CASSPGPGANVLTF. The CDR3 nucleotides are TGTGCCAGCAGTCCCGGCCCTGGGGCCAACGTCCTGACTTTC.

V and J are TRBV28 and TRBJ2-7, with D perhaps matching TRBD2 (6 bases). The V gene's germline CDR1 is MDHEN and CDR2 SYDVKM. The CDR3 runs 14 residues. V lost 4 bases and J lost 0, with 10 bases in between. The CDR3 is CASSSLGGSYEQYF. The DNA of the CDR3 is TGTGCCAGCAGTTCGTTGGGGGGCTCCTACGAGCAGTACTTC. The full variable domain, completed using reference TRBV28 and TRBJ2-7, is DVKVTQSSRYLVKRTGEKVFLECVQDMDHENMFWYRQDPGLGLRLIYFSYDVKMKEKGDIPEGYSVSREKKERFSLILESASTNQTSMYLCASSSLGGSYEQYFGPGTRLTVT.

V usage is TRBV5-6 and J usage is TRBJ2-1, with TRBD2 matching 9 bases. V lost 4 bases and J lost 4; bases outside the gene matches: 3. The germline V gene encodes CDR1 SGHDT and CDR2 YYEEEE. The CDR3 runs 14 residues. The CDR3 loop reads CASSPSGTYNEQFF. In DNA, the CDR3 is TGTGCCAGCAGCCCTAGCGGGACTTACAATGAGCAGTTCTTC.

This clone turned up a few times. The rearrangement joins TRBV6-6 to TRBJ1-2; tentatively, D is TRBD1 (5 bases). Trimming took off 4 bases at V and 4 bases at J, with 13 bases between the two ends. There are 14 residues in the CDR3. In germline, CDR1 is MNHNY, CDR2 SVGAGI (reference sequence). This chain's CDR3 is CASSLTGVTYGYTF. Written as DNA, the CDR3 is TGTGCCAGCAGTTTAACAGGTGTCACCTATGGCTACACCTTC.

The genes are TRBV7-3 and TRBJ2-1; a weak D match, TRBD1 (5 bases). V was trimmed by 5 bases and J by 5 bases, leaving 10 bases between them. The CDR3 is 13 residues long. Per germline, CDR1 SGHTA and CDR2 FQGTGA. The CDR3 DNA reads TGTGCCAGCAGCCAGGGCCAAGACAATGAGCAGTTCTTC. This codes for CASSQGQDNEQFF.

The chain uses TRBV5-6 and TRBJ1-1, with TRBD1 matching 7 bases. The CDR3 has 16 amino acids. V was clipped by 4 bases and J by 0 bases; unmatched bases: 9. CDR1 and CDR2 (germline): SGHDT, YYEEEE. The CDR3 bases are TGTGCCAGCAGCCTCCCGAGGACAGGCATGAACACTGAAGCTTTCTTT. Translating gives CASSLPRTGMNTEAFF.

V and J are TRBV6-5 and TRBJ2-1, with D perhaps given as TRBD1 or TRBD2 (5 bases each). Germline CDR1 MNHEY, CDR2 SVGAGI. The CDR3 is 13 amino acids. Trimming shortened V by 6 bases and J by 4 bases, and 10 bases separated the two germline ends. The CDR3 DNA sequence: TGTGCCAGCAGGAGAGGGGAGTACAATGAGCAGTTCTTC. Protein: CASRRGEYNEQFF.

The chain carries TRBV4-2 and TRBJ2-3; D could derive from TRBD1 or TRBD2 (5 bases each). With 0 bases removed from V and 7 bases from J, the gap between germline ends came to 26 bases. The germline CDR1 and CDR2 sequences are LGHNA and YNFKEQ. The CDR3 extends over 19 amino acids. This CDR3 reads CASSQEWGRGRESINTQYF. The CDR3 DNA follows: TGTGCCAGCAGCCAAGAATGGGGACGGGGCAGGGAGTCGATAAATACGCAGTATTTT.

The chain has TRBV5-1 and TRBJ2-7; unclear D gene. This CDR3 contains 11 residues. The V gene lost 0 bases and the J gene lost 5 bases, with 3 bases spanning the gap. CDR1 is SGHRS and CDR2 is YFSETQ in the germline V gene. This CDR3 reads CASSLGHEQYF. The DNA for the CDR3 is TGCGCCAGCAGCTTGGGCCACGAGCAGTACTTC. The full variable domain, its missing parts supplied by reference TRBV5-1 and TRBJ2-7, is KAGVTQTPRYLIKTRGQQVTLSCSPISGHRSVSWYQQTPGQGLQFLFEYFSETQRNKGNFPGRFSGRQFSNSRSEMNVSTLELGDSALYLCASSLGHEQYFGPGTRLTVT.

The count of this clone is one. The chain links TRBV5-1 to TRBJ2-7; D may match TRBD1 or TRBD2 (6 bases each). The CDR3 has 15 residues. Germline CDR1 and CDR2: SGHRS and YFSETQ. V lost 0 bases to trimming and J lost 1 base, with 11 bases between them. DNA of the CDR3: TGCGCCAGCAGCTTGGCCGGGGGCGGATCCTACGAGCAGTACTTC. This codes for CASSLAGGGSYEQYF.

V and J are TRBV28 and TRBJ2-7, with 11 bases that match TRBD1. The CDR3 length is 16 residues. Germline lookup yields CDR1 MDHEN and CDR2 SYDVKM. After removal of 6 bases from V and 7 bases from J, the junction contained 14 bases not matched to a gene. The CDR3 spells CASRRTIRTGGSEQYF. Written as DNA, the CDR3 is TGTGCCAGCAGACGGACGATCAGGACAGGGGGCAGTGAGCAGTACTTC.

This clone was counted once. The chain couples TRBV6-5 to TRBJ2-3, with TRBD1 matching 7 bases. CDR3 length equals 16 residues. The trim removed 4 bases at V and 3 bases at J, leaving 10 bases unmatched. The germline CDR1 and CDR2 sequences are MNHEY and SVGAGI. Written as DNA, the CDR3 is TGTGCCAGCAGTTTTAGGACAGGTAAGAGTACAGATACGCAGTATTTT. It encodes CASSFRTGKSTDTQYF.

The chain has TRBV1 and TRBJ1-3; TRBD1 reflects the table's D call only, with no check against the DNA. TRBV1 represents a pseudogene. The CDR3 length is 16 residues. CDR3: CTSSPFRAHPGNTIYF. The CDR3 region has the DNA TGCACCAGCAGCCCCTTCAGGGCTCATCCTGGAAACACCATATATTTT.

The gene calls are TRBV2 and TRBJ1-3; possibly TRBD1 for D (5 bases). Germline V gene lookup returns CDR1 SNHLY and CDR2 FYNNEI. V was shortened by 3 bases and J by 2 bases, with 8 bases between the two germline ends. The CDR3 runs to 14 residues. CDR3: CASSDRVAGNTIYF. CDR3 DNA: TGTGCCAGCAGTGACAGGGTAGCTGGAAACACCATATATTTT.